This T cell receptor beta chain appears in the sequencing data of a study of molecular identifiers for immune sequencing clone quantification. This clonotype was detected many times. Generation of bulk TCR libraries relied on previously described methods and listed TCR primers. One entry per CDR3 protein results from TCRdb running MiXCR on the PCR reads. The data hold some 91,000 distinct CDR3 sequences, with approximately 25% observed a single time. This CDR3 is built from 13 residues. Between the trimmed V and J ends, which lost 3 bases and 3 bases, there was a span of 8 bases. The germline V gene has CDR1 MDHEN and CDR2 SYDVKM.

This chain joins TRBV28 and TRBJ2-5; tentatively, D is TRBD2 (5 bases). Source material: naive CD8+ T cells from blood, with Jurkat cell RNA spiked in. Subset here: FACS-sorted CD8+CD4-CCR7+CD45RA+ naive T cells. This clonotype originated in a human donor in good health. Some libraries in this study had Jurkat cell RNA spiked in. CDR3 bases: TGTGCCAGCAGTTTCTCCGGGAAAGAGACCCAGTACTTC. Protein: CASSFSGKETQYF. The full variable domain, rest sourced from reference TRBV28 and TRBJ2-5, is DVKVTQSSRYLVKRTGEKVFLECVQDMDHENMFWYRQDPGLGLRLIYFSYDVKMKEKGDIPEGYSVSREKKERFSLILESASTNQTSMYLCASSFSGKETQYFGPGTRLLVL.